Below are 10 T cell receptor beta chains sequenced from a single sample in a study of CD8 T cells in Susac syndrome. Reverse transcription of roughly 0.5 to 1 ug RNA was carried out with random hexamers. TCRdb used MiXCR to reprocess the immunoSEQ multiplex PCR reads, holding one entry per CDR3 protein. The table shows roughly 330,000 distinct CDR3 sequences, with roughly nine tenths occurring only once. Sequenced sample: CD4+ T cells from PBMCs. The receptors here all came from a human donor with multiple sclerosis.

This chain connects TRBV14 to TRBJ2-7, with 9 bases aligning to TRBD2. V lost 1 base to trimming and J lost 6 bases; unmatched junction nucleotides: 13. CDR1 and CDR2 (germline): SGHDN, FVKESK. The CDR3 covers 17 residues. The CDR3 region has the DNA TGTGCCAGCAGCCAAGGACTAGCGGACATAGGTTGGTTCGAGCAGTACTTC. This codes for CASSQGLADIGWFEQYF.

V and J are TRBV7-8 and TRBJ2-3, with 9 bases matching TRBD1. CDR3 length: 15 amino acids. With 5 bases clipped from V and 9 bases from J, the junction kept 12 bases outside the gene matches. CDR1 and CDR2 (germline): SGHVS, FQNEAQ. For the CDR3, the DNA is TGTGCCAGCAGCCCACGGGACAGGGCCGACCCGACGCAGTATTTT. It codes for CASSPRDRADPTQYF.

The J gene is TRBJ1-4, the V gene TRBV12-3 or TRBV12-4; D uncertain. This CDR3 region has 13 residues. Trimming left V 6 bases short and J 8 bases short, with 13 bases between. In DNA form, the CDR3 reads TGTGCCAGCAGCCCCGCCAGGAGGGAAAAACTGTTTTTT. Protein sequence: CASSPARREKLFF.

This chain links TRBV5-4 with TRBJ2-7; 11 bases agree with TRBD2. The CDR3 consists of 15 residues. With 4 bases clipped from V and 4 bases from J, the junction kept 7 bases outside the gene matches. Germline loops: CDR1 SGHNT, CDR2 YYREEE (reference sequence). As DNA, the CDR3 is TGTGCCAGCAGCCGTACTAGCGGGGGCTTTTACGAGCAGTACTTC. Its protein is CASSRTSGGFYEQYF.

Regarding this clonotype: Here the CDR3 omits its conserved ending phenylalanine or tryptophan, so a read error is the likely source. The CDR3 is CAWNHDRGRTEAFL. DNA of the CDR3: TGTGCCTGGAACCACGACAGGGGGCGAACTGAAGCTTTCCTT. The genes are TRBV30 and TRBJ1-1; 10 bases are shared with TRBD1. Trimming cost V 4 bases and J 5 bases; bases outside gene matches: 7. The germline V gene has CDR1 GTSNPN and CDR2 SVGIG (reference sequence). CDR3 length: 14 amino acids.

For this clonotype: The junction differs from germline at one of its ends, possibly a read error. The chain has TRBV7-2 and TRBJ2-5; D remains ambiguous. The CDR3 totals 15 residues. Germline CDR1 reads SGHTA; CDR2 reads FQGNSA. CDR3 bases: TGTGCCAGCAGCTTACGCTTGGTTTTGGGCGCACGTTGGCACTTC. Its translation is CASSLRLVLGARWHF.

The genes are TRBV19 and TRBJ2-1; 11 bases are shared with TRBD2. J was trimmed by 9 bases and V by 10 bases; bases with no gene match: 8. Germline assignment: CDR1 LNHDA and CDR2 SQIVND (reference sequence). The CDR3 totals 13 residues. In DNA, the CDR3 is TGTGCCACCGGGCTAGCGGGAGGCGGTGAGCAGTTCTTC. It specifies CATGLAGGGEQFF.

The genes are TRBV5-1 and TRBJ1-2; 7 positions match TRBD1. V shed 5 bases and J 4 bases; nucleotides not matched to a gene: 8. Germline V gene data show CDR1 as SGHRS and CDR2 as YFSETQ. The CDR3 runs 14 residues. The CDR3 DNA follows: TGCGCCAGCAGGCTTCGGGACAGCCTCTATGGCTACACCTTC. Its protein is CASRLRDSLYGYTF. Based on the CDR3 plus reference TRBV5-1 and TRBJ1-2, the full variable domain is KAGVTQTPRYLIKTRGQQVTLSCSPISGHRSVSWYQQTPGQGLQFLFEYFSETQRNKGNFPGRFSGRQFSNSRSEMNVSTLELGDSALYLCASRLRDSLYGYTFGSGTRLTVV.

The V and J genes are TRBV7-8 and TRBJ1-2, with unresolved D. The V gene's germline CDR1 is SGHVS and CDR2 FQNEAQ. Deletions cut 7 bases from V and 2 bases from J, with 20 bases between. There are 16 residues in the CDR3. CDR3 protein: CASTSYRRSLNYGYTF. CDR3 DNA sequence: TGTGCCAGCACCTCATACAGACGCTCACTGAACTATGGCTACACCTTC.

The J gene is TRBJ1-1, the V gene TRBV7-2, with 12 nucleotides matching TRBD1. The CDR3 contains 16 residues. The J segment lost 6 bases and the V segment lost 3 bases, leaving 8 bases of the junction unmatched. Germline assignment: CDR1 SGHTA and CDR2 FQGNSA. CDR3 nucleotides: TGTGCCAGCAGCTTGATACCGGGACAGGGGGCCTCTGAAGCTTTCTTT. Protein product: CASSLIPGQGASEAFF.